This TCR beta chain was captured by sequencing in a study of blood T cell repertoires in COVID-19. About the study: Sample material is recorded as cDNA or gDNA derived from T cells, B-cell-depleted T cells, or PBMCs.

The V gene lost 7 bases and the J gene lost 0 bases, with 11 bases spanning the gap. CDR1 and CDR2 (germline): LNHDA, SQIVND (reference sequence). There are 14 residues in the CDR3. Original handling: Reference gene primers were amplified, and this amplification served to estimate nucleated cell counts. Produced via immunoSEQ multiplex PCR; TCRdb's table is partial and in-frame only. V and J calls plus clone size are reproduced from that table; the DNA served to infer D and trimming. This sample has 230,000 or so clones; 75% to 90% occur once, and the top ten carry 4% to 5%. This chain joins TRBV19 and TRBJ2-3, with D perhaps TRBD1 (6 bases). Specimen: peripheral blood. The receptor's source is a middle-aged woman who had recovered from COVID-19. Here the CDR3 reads CASTEQGSTDTQYF. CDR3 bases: TGTGCCAGTACGGAGCAGGGGAGCACAGATACGCAGTATTTT.